The 18 T cell receptor beta chains listed next were all sequenced from one sample in a study of Graves' ophthalmopathy and Graves' hyperthyroidism. RNA transcripts were the source from which TCR beta CDR3 regions were amplified. Scientists carried out first-round RT-PCR using HTBI primers and then a second-round multiplex PCR. TCRdb re-derived calls from the multiplex PCR reads in MiXCR, one entry per CDR3 protein. The data show approximately 210,000 distinct CDR3 sequences, with approximately 28% seen just once and around 10% held by the top ten. The sample taken for sequencing was peripheral blood. The receptors derive from a man aged 50 to 59 with Graves' ophthalmopathy.

The CDR3 loop is CASSLDGVNTEAFF. CDR3 nucleotides: TGTGCCAGCAGTTTAGATGGAGTGAACACTGAAGCTTTCTTT. V gene TRBV12-3 or TRBV12-4 combines with J gene TRBJ1-1, with D hard to call. The CDR3 sequence is 14 residues long. V lost 1 base and J lost 0, with 6 bases in between.

CDR3 region: CASSLLDSYGYTF. Written as DNA, the CDR3 is TGTGCCAGCAGCCTACTGGACAGCTATGGCTACACCTTC. This chain uses TRBV11-2 with TRBJ1-2; possible D gene TRBD1, 6 bases. Germline V gene sequence: CDR1 SGHAT, CDR2 FQNNGV. This CDR3 region has 13 residues. Trimming cost V 5 bases and J 4 bases, with 11 bases left between them.

This clonotype occurred many times. This rearrangement joins TRBV7-2 to TRBJ1-5; no definite D call. CDR1 and CDR2 from the germline V gene are SGHTA and FQGNSA. The CDR3 contains 12 residues. V was pared by 5 bases and J by 4 bases, with 6 bases between. Here the CDR3 reads CASSNLNQPQHF. In DNA form, the CDR3 reads TGTGCCAGCAGCAATCTTAATCAGCCCCAGCATTTT.

Many counts were recorded for this clonotype. The rearrangement links TRBV27 to TRBJ2-7; TRBD2 agrees at 7 bases. This CDR3 spans 12 amino acids. Germline lookup yields CDR1 MNHEY and CDR2 SMNVEV (reference sequence). Trimming took 8 bases from V and 3 from J; bases not matched to a gene: 4. CDR3 DNA sequence: TGTGCCAGCGGGAGGGACCTCTACGAGCAGTACTTC. Translating it yields CASGRDLYEQYF.

This clonotype was seen at least ten times. This chain links TRBV19 with TRBJ2-5; D tentatively reads TRBD1 or TRBD2 (5 bases each). V gave up 5 bases and J gave up 2 bases, with 15 bases separating them. This CDR3 has 15 amino acids. Germline CDR1 LNHDA, CDR2 SQIVND (reference sequence). The CDR3 DNA reads TGTGCCAGTAGTCCATCCGGGACGCCACAAGAGACCCAGTACTTC. It is translated as CASSPSGTPQETQYF.

This clonotype was picked up many times. The rearrangement joins TRBV12-3 or TRBV12-4 to TRBJ2-6; 9 bases are shared with TRBD1. This CDR3 has 17 amino acids. The trim removed 8 bases at V and 0 bases at J, leaving 8 bases unmatched. CDR3 DNA: TGTGCCAGCCGCAGAGAGACAGGGGGCTCTGGGGCCAACGTCCTGACTTTC. It codes for CASRRETGGSGANVLTF.

This clonotype was recorded at least ten times. This chain uses TRBV12-3 or TRBV12-4 with TRBJ2-5, with a possible D match to TRBD1 (6 bases). The CDR3 has 13 amino acids. V was clipped by 1 base and J by 4 bases, with 7 bases between them. The CDR3 sequence is CASSLGGLETQYF. The DNA of the CDR3 is TGTGCCAGCAGTTTAGGGGGGCTAGAGACCCAGTACTTC.

The chain uses TRBV28 and TRBJ2-5, with 10 bases matching TRBD1. The V gene end was trimmed by 4 bases and the J gene end by 4 bases; junction bases not matched to a gene: 9. Germline-derived CDR1 and CDR2 are MDHEN and SYDVKM. The length of the CDR3 is 16 residues. CDR3 in amino acids: CASSSVDRGRLETQYF. Here the CDR3 DNA reads TGTGCCAGCAGTTCCGTCGACAGGGGGCGATTAGAGACCCAGTACTTC.

This clonotype was seen repeatedly, ten times or more. The rearrangement joins TRBV30 to TRBJ2-5; 7 bases line up with TRBD1. The CDR3 sequence is 18 residues long. J lost 3 bases, V lost 3 bases, and 19 bases had no gene match. Looked up from germline, CDR1 is GTSNPN and CDR2 is SVGIG (reference sequence). The CDR3 region has the DNA TGTGCCTGGAGCGGAACCTCACCGGGACAGAGACCTGAAGAGACCCAGTACTTC. Protein product: CAWSGTSPGQRPEETQYF.

This clonotype was observed once. The J gene is TRBJ2-7, the V gene TRBV5-1; 7 bases are a match to TRBD1. V gave up 0 bases and J gave up 3 bases; unmatched junction bases: 6. Germline values: CDR1 SGHRS, CDR2 YFSETQ. The CDR3 runs to 15 residues. The CDR3 sequence is CASSLEGAVIYEQYF. The CDR3 DNA sequence: TGCGCCAGCAGCTTGGAGGGGGCGGTAATCTACGAGCAGTACTTC.

CDR3: CASSPLGQGREQYF. The CDR3 DNA sequence: TGTGCCAGCAGTCCCCTCGGACAGGGTCGCGAGCAGTACTTC. This rearrangement joins TRBV6-1 to TRBJ2-7; TRBD1 aligns across 8 bases. V shed 5 bases, J shed 6 bases, and the junction held 9 bases outside the gene matches. The CDR3 length is 14 residues. Germline-derived CDR1 and CDR2 are MNHNS and SASEGT.

This clonotype was seen ten or more times. The chain joins TRBV27 to TRBJ2-7, with D unresolved. The V and J ends lost 0 bases and 0 bases respectively, with 12 bases between them. This CDR3 region has 16 residues. Germline V lookup: CDR1 MNHEY, CDR2 SMNVEV (reference sequence). Here the CDR3 DNA reads TGTGCCAGCAGTTTATCGAAACAGCGTTTCTCCTACGAGCAGTACTTC. Its protein product is CASSLSKQRFSYEQYF.

This clonotype has a handful of counts. The CDR3 DNA reads as TGTGCCAGCAGTACGGGACTAGCGAATCAAGAGACCCAGTACTTC. This sequence encodes CASSTGLANQETQYF. The chain is built from TRBV6-1 and TRBJ2-5, with 10 bases fitting TRBD2. From germline, CDR1 is MNHNS and CDR2 SASEGT. The CDR3 consists of 15 residues. The junction had 5 bases not matched to a gene; V was cut back by 5 bases and J by 2 bases.

This clonotype occurred many times. This chain joins TRBV2 and TRBJ1-6; 8 positions agree with TRBD1. The CDR3 is 12 amino acids. The V gene end was trimmed by 11 bases and the J gene end by 10 bases; junction bases not matched to a gene: 7. CDR1 and CDR2 from the germline V gene are SNHLY and FYNNEI. CDR3 sequence: CAGTGGGSPLHF. In nucleotides, the CDR3 is TGTGCCGGGACAGGAGGAGGCTCACCCCTCCACTTT.

CDR3 amino acids: CSVEEGSYEQYF. CDR3 DNA sequence: TGCAGCGTTGAAGAGGGTAGCTACGAGCAGTACTTC. The rearrangement joins TRBV29-1 to TRBJ2-7; D is ambiguous. Trimming removed 0 bases at V and 3 bases at J, with 6 bases between. Per the germline V gene, CDR1 is SQVTM and CDR2 is ANQGSEA. The CDR3 is 12 amino acids.

At least ten counts were recorded for this clonotype. The V gene is TRBV20-1, the J gene TRBJ2-7; D unresolved. The V gene's germline CDR1 is DFQATT and CDR2 SNEGSKA (reference sequence). The ends were cut back, 3 bases at V and 0 bases at J, with 12 bases in the middle. The CDR3 length is 14 residues. For the CDR3, the DNA is TGCAGTGCTAGTAATCCCGAACGCTCCTACGAGCAGTACTTC. Residues: CSASNPERSYEQYF.

This clonotype showed up many times. The chain links TRBV11-3 to TRBJ2-2, with a possible D match to TRBD2 (7 bases). The length of the CDR3 is 13 residues. Germline lookup yields CDR1 SGHNT and CDR2 YENEEA. Deletions cut 7 bases from V and 10 bases from J, with 16 bases between. The DNA of the CDR3 is TGTGCCAGCAAGGGCGGGGGCCGGGAGGAGCTGTTTTTT. Its translation: CASKGGGREELFF. The full variable domain, rest sourced from reference TRBV11-3 and TRBJ2-2, is EAGVVQSPRYKIIEKKQPVAFWCNPISGHNTLYWYLQNLGQGPELLIRYENEEAVDDSQLPKDRFSAERLKGVDSTLKIQPAELGDSAVYLCASKGGGREELFFGEGSRLTVL.

This clonotype was counted many times. The V and J genes are TRBV3-1 and TRBJ2-2; D unclear. The CDR3 is made up of 12 amino acids. Per germline, CDR1 LGHDT and CDR2 YNNKEL (reference sequence). With 1 base removed from V and 7 bases from J, the gap between germline ends came to 4 bases. The CDR3 DNA sequence: TGTGCCAGCAGCCAAGCAATCGGGGAGCTGTTTTTT. Translating it yields CASSQAIGELFF.